This T cell receptor (beta chain) was sequenced during a study of T cell responses to AZD1222 COVID-19 vaccine (dated by TCRdb to about 2021). Some background on the complete study: Because spike-specific TCR depth and breadth did not differ between the two schedules, AZD1222 recipients who got a second dose at roughly 4 weeks were pooled with those who got a second dose at roughly 12 weeks. A total of under 250 trial participants underwent TCR sequencing, of whom about 200 had received two doses of AZD1222 and some 25 had received two doses of the MenACWY control vaccine. Enrollment into the trials was organized by age into subgroups of 18-55, 56-69 and 70-plus years, and those subgroups contained roughly 160, 29 and 62 TCR-sequenced participants, respectively. General conclusions and limits of the study: No day 14 peak-response samples were available, so repertoires were characterized only after the peak T cell response. Reportedly, almost half of the unique spike-specific TCRs recognized epitopes lying outside the regions that are mutated in the B.1.351 and B.1.1.7 variants. After two AZD1222 doses, both the breadth and the depth of spike-specific TCRs were significantly higher than at day 0 and than in MenACWY recipients. Participants were mostly white British and included more females than males, and it was suggested by the authors that clonal diversity may have been underestimated. In the small 56-69-year group, the increase in depth fell short of significance, most likely because of low power. Vaccine-associated CD4 TCRs spanned the whole spike protein, with dominant responses in regions 160-218 and 743-854. Conclusions about previously exposed vaccinees are limited because only six or seven AZD1222 recipients were SARS-CoV-2 seropositive at baseline.

The CDR3 regions of human TCRbeta chains were analyzed by immunosequencing. Per the original workflow: TCRs in the repertoires were matched against a reference library of SARS-CoV-2-specific TCRs that had been generated with the MIRA antigen-specificity platform. Breadth meant the fraction of unique TCRs that were SARS-CoV-2-associated, whereas depth meant the fraction of total T cells that were SARS-CoV-2-associated. Using the MIRA data, each spike-specific TCR was assigned both to the spike region to which the TCR was reactive and to a CD4 or CD8 class. Log10-transformed breadth and depth values were compared by one-way ANOVA with Sidak's multiple comparisons tests. As stored in TCRdb, this immuneACCESS dataset retains in-frame rearrangements with V and J assigned. A fraction of the clones does not appear; measured against another copy, unresolved V genes explain less than half of the discrepancy, and the remainder lacks a known reason. Clonal size and the V and J genes are those of that table, whereas D and trimming came from the DNA. Present in this sample are some 200,000 clones, approximately 90% of which were seen just once. Under 8% of the sample is taken by the ten largest.

The sample's time point label, in plain terms: baseline before first vaccination. Vaccinee samples were obtained from the UK trials COV001 and COV002, which included a single-blind randomized controlled phase 2/3 trial of AZD1222 (ChAdOx1 nCoV-19) in healthy adults. For TCRbeta chain sequencing, PBMC samples from trial participants were taken at day 0 and at day 28 after the second dose. Comment on this clone: Its antigen is still unknown. Base qualities are not recorded, but no much larger clone differs from it by a single base.

This TCR was sampled from an adult in good health. The source material was peripheral blood, sampled on day 0 of AZD1222 vaccination.

The bases read TGTGCCAGCAGTGAAGTGTCCCCATCCAACTATAATTCACCCCTCCACTTT. It translates to CASSEVSPSNYNSPLHF. The chain is made from TRBV6-1 and TRBJ1-6; no D gene call is confident. The CDR3 goes from the cysteine to the phenylalanine over 17 residues. CDR3 DNA is the only sequence kept; it has 51 bases, read in frame from the first base. CDR1 and CDR2, looked up from the germline V gene, are MNHNS and SASEGT. V sheds 1 base and J sheds 3 bases, leaving 13 bases between their ends.